The subject of this entry is one T cell receptor (beta chain). Per the authors' pipeline: The authors estimated nucleated cell counts from reference gene primer amplification. TCRdb keeps only in-frame clones here, not all; method: immunoSEQ multiplex PCR. The V and J calls and clone size come from that table; D and trimming were worked out from the DNA. The sample holds 130,000 or so clones; 82% are singletons and the top ten take about an eighth. This sample stems from a study of blood T cell repertoires in COVID-19. About the study: Donors in the United States, Italy and Spain gave samples during acute or convalescent COVID-19. PBMCs, B-cell-depleted T cells, or T cells provided the cDNA or gDNA that made up the material.

The CDR3 length is 13 residues. V lost 5 bases, J lost 0 bases, and 5 bases lay in between. The specimen was peripheral blood. The clonotype comes from a human donor in a cohort sampled during active COVID-19. This sequence joins TRBV12-3 or TRBV12-4 and TRBJ1-3; D unresolved. The CDR3 sequence: CASSRFSGNTIYF. The CDR3 bases are TGTGCCAGCAGTCGTTTCTCTGGAAACACCATATATTTT.